A selection of T cell receptor beta chains follows, all from one sample in a study of response to subunit inactivated influenza vaccine. TCRdb re-derived calls from the RT-PCR reads in MiXCR, one entry per CDR3 protein. The sample has about 540,000 distinct CDR3 sequences; around 13% are singletons. The specimen comprised PBMCs from blood, sampled 11 to 12 days after vaccination. The origin of the receptors is a man between 45 and 60 years old who received an inactivated influenza vaccine. Each CDR3 is given with its conserved first and last residue.

V gene,J gene,CDR3 length,CDR3 protein
TRBV4-1,TRBJ2-7,14,CASSETGGTYEQYF
TRBV2,TRBJ1-5,14,CASSLGRGGQPQHF
TRBV12-3/TRBV12-4,TRBJ2-7,14,CASSGLAGPGEQYF
TRBV4-3,TRBJ1-2,14,CASSQDYRANGYTF
TRBV4-1,TRBJ1-5,14,CASSFGRGNQPQHF
TRBV5-1,TRBJ1-1,15,CASSLDRVEHGEAFF
TRBV28,TRBJ1-2,15,CASSFGGQGNYGYTF
TRBV20-1,TRBJ1-1,17,CSARDLTRTGPNTEAFF
TRBV5-1,TRBJ2-3,15,CASSLAGRGPDTQYF
TRBV7-9,TRBJ2-2,12,CASSVGPGELFF
TRBV10-3,TRBJ1-1,15,CAISERRVLNTEAFF
TRBV20-1,TRBJ2-3,13,CSAKRTAGDTQYF
TRBV4-1,TRBJ2-1,17,CASSQDWDVGSYNEQFF
TRBV29-1,TRBJ2-7,14,CSVGVSGRDYEQYF
TRBV9,TRBJ1-4,16,CASSVAQGATNEKLFF
TRBV12-3/TRBV12-4,TRBJ1-4,15,CASSFFLEANEKLFF
TRBV9,TRBJ2-3,16,CASSLGTSGSPDTQYF
TRBV5-6,TRBJ2-2,14,CASSFGGYTGELFF
TRBV12-3/TRBV12-4,TRBJ1-2,11,CASSSAVGYTF
TRBV5-1,TRBJ2-7,13,CASSSQVSYEQYF
TRBV5-1,TRBJ2-5,16,CASSPGAQHQQETQYF
TRBV28,TRBJ2-2,16,CASSPGTPSRLGELFF
TRBV12-3/TRBV12-4,TRBJ2-1,13,CASSFIVYNEQFF
TRBV11-2,TRBJ2-7,13,CASSLWLSYEQYF
TRBV20-1,TRBJ2-7,16,CSARDPGGGASYEQYF